This TCR beta chain was sequenced in a study of regulatory T cells in long-lasting Graves disease. The study's findings and limits: Persistent disease was characterized by preferential usage of TRBV28, TRBJ1-2 and TRBJ2-5.

Combining iRepertoire HTBI primers with Arm-PCR of CDR3 regions, the authors built TCR beta libraries. TCRdb reprocessed the multiplex PCR reads via MiXCR and lists one record per CDR3 protein. Among 600,000 to 850,000 distinct CDR3 sequences listed, about 32% were seen once. CDR1 and CDR2 from the germline V gene are SNHLY and FYNNEI. CDR3 size: 15 residues. Concerning this clonotype itself: Its antigen remains unidentified. One end of the junction is discordant with germline, which a read error may explain.

The time point here: persistent/refractory GD, antithyroid drugs over 5 years with positive TRAb. Following extraction of RNA from PBMCs, that RNA was used to make the TCR library. A peripheral blood sample, around 8.5 milliliters in volume, was drawn into EDTA tubes. The V and J genes are TRBV2 and TRBJ2-2; D might be TRBD2 (5 bases). Specimen: peripheral blood mononuclear cells (PBMCs), collected when the disease was refractory, from a patient treated with antithyroid drugs. This receptor was taken from a female donor with Graves disease. CDR3 in amino acids: CTASARAANTGEPFF. CDR3 sequence (DNA): TGTACCGCATCGGCTCGGGCCGCGAACACCGGGGAGCCGTTTTTT.